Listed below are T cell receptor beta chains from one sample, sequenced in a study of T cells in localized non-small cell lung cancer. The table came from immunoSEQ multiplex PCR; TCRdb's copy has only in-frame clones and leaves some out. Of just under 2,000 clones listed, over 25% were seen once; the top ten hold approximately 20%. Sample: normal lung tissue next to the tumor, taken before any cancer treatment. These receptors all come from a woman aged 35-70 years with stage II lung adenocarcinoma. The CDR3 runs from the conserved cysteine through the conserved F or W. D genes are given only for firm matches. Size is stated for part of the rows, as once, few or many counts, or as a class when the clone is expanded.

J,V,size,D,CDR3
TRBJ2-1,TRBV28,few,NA,CASSRALPGFSYNEQFF
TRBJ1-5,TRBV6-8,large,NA,CASTRVSNQPQHF
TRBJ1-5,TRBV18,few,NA,CASSPTRTSNQPQHF
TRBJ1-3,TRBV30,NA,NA,CAWKASGNTIYF
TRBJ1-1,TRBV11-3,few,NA,CASSLRAGGHTEAFF
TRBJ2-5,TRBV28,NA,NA,CASSPLQGGRETQYF
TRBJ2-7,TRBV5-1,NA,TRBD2,CASSLEAGGTFRKQYF
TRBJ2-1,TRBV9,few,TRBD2,CASSVTSGGYNEQFF
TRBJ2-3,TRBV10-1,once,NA,CASSGSSTDTQYF
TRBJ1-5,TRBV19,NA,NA,CASRGGQRGNQPQHF
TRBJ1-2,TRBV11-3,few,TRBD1,CASSESVDRGYTYGYTF
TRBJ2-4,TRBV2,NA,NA,CASSLSKLGENIQYF
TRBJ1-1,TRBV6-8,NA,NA,CASSPPGGAEAFF
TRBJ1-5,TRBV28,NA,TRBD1,CASSGTGGFRGNQPQHF
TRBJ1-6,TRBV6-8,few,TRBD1,CASRPPGGTSPLHF
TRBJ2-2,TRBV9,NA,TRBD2,CASRKGLAGSNTGELFF
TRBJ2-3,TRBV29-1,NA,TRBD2,CSVLSGRATDTQYF
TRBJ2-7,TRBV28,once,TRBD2,CTTAGGGRLYEQYF